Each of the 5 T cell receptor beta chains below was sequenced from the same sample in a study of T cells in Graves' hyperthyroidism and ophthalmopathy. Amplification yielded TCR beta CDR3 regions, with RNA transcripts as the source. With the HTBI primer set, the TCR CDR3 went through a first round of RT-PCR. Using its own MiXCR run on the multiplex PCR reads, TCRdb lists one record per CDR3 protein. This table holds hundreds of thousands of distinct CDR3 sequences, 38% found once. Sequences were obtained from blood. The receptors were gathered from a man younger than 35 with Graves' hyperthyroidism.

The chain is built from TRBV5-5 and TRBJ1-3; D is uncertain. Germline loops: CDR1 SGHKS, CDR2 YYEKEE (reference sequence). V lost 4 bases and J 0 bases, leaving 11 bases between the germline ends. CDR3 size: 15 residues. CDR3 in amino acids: CASSPGLLSGNTIYF. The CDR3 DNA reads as TGTGCCAGCAGCCCAGGACTTCTCTCTGGAAACACCATATATTTT.

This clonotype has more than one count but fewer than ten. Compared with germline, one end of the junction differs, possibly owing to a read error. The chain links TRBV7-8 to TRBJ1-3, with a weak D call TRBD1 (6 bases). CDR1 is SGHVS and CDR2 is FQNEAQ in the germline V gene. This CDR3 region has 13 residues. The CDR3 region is CASSQGQGDTIYF. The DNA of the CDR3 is TGCGCCAGCAGCCAGGGGCAAGGGGACACCATATATTTT.

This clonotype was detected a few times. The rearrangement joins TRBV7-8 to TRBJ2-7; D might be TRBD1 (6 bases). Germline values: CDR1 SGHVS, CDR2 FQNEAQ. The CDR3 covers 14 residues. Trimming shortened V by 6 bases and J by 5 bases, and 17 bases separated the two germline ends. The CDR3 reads CASSSSPRGHEQYF. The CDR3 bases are TGTGCCAGCAGTTCCAGTCCCAGGGGCCACGAGCAGTACTTC.

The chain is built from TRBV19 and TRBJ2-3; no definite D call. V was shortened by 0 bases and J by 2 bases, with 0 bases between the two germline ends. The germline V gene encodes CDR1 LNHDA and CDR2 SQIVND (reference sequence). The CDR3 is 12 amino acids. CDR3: CASSIDTDTQYF. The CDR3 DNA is TGTGCCAGTAGTATAGACACAGATACGCAGTATTTT.

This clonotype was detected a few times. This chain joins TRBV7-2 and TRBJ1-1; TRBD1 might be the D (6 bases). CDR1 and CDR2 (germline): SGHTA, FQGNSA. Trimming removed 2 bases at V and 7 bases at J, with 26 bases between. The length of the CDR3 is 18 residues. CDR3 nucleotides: TGTGCCAGCAGCTTACCTTGGACAGCAATTGACCCGACTCTTGAAGCTTTCTTT. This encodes CASSLPWTAIDPTLEAFF.